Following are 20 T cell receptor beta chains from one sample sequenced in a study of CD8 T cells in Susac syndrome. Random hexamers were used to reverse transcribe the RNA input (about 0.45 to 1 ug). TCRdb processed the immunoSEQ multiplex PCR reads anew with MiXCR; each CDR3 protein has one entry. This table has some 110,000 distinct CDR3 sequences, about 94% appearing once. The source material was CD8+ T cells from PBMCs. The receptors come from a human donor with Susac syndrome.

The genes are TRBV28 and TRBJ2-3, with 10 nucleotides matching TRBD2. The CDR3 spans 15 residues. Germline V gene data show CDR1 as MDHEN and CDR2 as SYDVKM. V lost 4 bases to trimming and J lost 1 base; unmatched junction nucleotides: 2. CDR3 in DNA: TGTGCCAGCAGTTACGGGACTAGCGGCACAGATACGCAGTATTTT. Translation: CASSYGTSGTDTQYF.

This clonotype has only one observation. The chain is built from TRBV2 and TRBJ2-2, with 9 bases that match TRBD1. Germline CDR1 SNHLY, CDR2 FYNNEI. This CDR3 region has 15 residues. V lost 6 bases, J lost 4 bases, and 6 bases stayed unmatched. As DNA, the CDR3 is TGTGCCAGCAGGACAGGGGGAAGCGGCACCGGGGAGCTGTTTTTT. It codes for CASRTGGSGTGELFF.

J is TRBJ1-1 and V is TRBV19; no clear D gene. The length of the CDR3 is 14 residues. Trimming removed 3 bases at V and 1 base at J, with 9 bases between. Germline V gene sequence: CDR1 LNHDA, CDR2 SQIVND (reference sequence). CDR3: CASSISTENTEAFF. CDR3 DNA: TGTGCCAGTAGTATCTCGACGGAGAACACTGAAGCTTTCTTT.

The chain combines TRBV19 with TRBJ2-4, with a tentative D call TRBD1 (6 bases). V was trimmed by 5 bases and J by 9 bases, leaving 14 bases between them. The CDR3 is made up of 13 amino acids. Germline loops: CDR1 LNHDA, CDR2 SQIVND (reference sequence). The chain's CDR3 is CASSGTPGSIQYF. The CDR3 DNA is TGTGCCAGTAGTGGGACACCCGGAAGCATTCAGTACTTC.

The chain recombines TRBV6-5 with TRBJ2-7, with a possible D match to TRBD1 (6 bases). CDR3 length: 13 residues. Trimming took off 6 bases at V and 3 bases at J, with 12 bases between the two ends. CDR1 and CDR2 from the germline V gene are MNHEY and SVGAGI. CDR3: CASSDTGLYEQYF. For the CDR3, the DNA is TGTGCCAGCAGCGATACAGGGCTCTACGAGCAGTACTTC.

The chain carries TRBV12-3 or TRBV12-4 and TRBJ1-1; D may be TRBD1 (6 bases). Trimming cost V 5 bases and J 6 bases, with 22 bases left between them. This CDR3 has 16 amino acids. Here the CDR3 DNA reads TGTGCCAGCAGTCCATGGGTTACAGGGAGGAGTCCTGAAGCTTTCTTT. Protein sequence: CASSPWVTGRSPEAFF.

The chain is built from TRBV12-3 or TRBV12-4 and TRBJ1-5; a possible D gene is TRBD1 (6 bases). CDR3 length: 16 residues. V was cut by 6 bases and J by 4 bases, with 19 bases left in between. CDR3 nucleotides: TGTGCCAGCAGCCCGTCCGGGGGCGCGGTAAATCAGCCCCAGCATTTT. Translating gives CASSPSGGAVNQPQHF.

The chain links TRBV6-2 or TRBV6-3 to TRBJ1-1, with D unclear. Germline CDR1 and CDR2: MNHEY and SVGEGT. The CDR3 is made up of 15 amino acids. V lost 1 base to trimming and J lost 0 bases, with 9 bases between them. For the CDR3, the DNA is TGTGCCAGCAGTTACTATGAGCTCATGAACACTGAAGCTTTCTTT. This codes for CASSYYELMNTEAFF.

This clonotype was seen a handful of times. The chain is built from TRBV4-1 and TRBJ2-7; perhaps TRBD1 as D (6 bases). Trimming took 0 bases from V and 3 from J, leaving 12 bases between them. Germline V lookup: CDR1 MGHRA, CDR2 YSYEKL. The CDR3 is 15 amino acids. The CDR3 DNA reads TGCGCCAGCAGCCAAGACCCCGGACAGTTCTACGAGCAGTACTTC. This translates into CASSQDPGQFYEQYF.

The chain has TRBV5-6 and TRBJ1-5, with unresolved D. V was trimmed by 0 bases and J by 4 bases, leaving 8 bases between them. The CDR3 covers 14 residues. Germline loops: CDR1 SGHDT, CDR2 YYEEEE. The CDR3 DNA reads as TGTGCCAGCAGCTTGGTGGGGTATAATCAGCCCCAGCATTTT. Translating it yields CASSLVGYNQPQHF.

The CDR3 nucleotides read TGCGCCAGCAGCCAAGCCGGGGCTGGTGGCTACACCTTC. It translates to CASSQAGAGGYTF. The chain is built from TRBV4-1 and TRBJ1-2; perhaps TRBD1 as D (5 bases). The CDR3 is made up of 13 amino acids. Germline lookup yields CDR1 MGHRA and CDR2 YSYEKL. The V and J ends lost 1 base and 7 bases respectively, with 10 bases between them.

The CDR3 DNA reads as TGTGCCAGCAGCTTAGGCGAGGGATTCTACGAGCAGTACTTC. Its protein product is CASSLGEGFYEQYF. The gene calls are TRBV13 and TRBJ2-7, with D perhaps TRBD2 (5 bases). The CDR3 totals 14 residues. Trimming left V 0 bases short and J 3 bases short, with 9 bases between. Germline V gives CDR1 PRHDT, CDR2 FYEKMQ (reference sequence).

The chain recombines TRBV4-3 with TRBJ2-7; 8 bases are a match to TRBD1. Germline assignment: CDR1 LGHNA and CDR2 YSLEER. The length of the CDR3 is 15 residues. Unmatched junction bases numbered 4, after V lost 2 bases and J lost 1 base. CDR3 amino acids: CASSQLRDRSYEQYF. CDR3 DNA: TGCGCCAGCAGCCAACTCCGGGACAGGTCCTACGAGCAGTACTTC.

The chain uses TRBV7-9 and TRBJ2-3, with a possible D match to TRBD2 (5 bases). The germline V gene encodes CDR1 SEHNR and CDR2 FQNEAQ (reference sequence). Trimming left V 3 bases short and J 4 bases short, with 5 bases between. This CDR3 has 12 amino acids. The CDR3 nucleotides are TGTGCCAGCAGCTTCGGGGCAGATACGCAGTATTTT. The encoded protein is CASSFGADTQYF.

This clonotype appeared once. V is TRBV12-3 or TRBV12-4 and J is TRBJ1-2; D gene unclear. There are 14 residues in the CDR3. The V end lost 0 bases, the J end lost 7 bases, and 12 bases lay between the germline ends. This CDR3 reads CASSLAQVPVGYTF. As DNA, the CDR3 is TGTGCCAGCAGTTTAGCGCAAGTCCCAGTTGGCTACACCTTC.

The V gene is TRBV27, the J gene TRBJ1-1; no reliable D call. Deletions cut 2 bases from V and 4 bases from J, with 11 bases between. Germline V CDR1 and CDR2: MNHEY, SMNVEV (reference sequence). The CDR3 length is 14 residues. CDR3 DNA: TGTGCCAGCAGTTTACGCCCCTTGATCACTGAAGCTTTCTTT. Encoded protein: CASSLRPLITEAFF.

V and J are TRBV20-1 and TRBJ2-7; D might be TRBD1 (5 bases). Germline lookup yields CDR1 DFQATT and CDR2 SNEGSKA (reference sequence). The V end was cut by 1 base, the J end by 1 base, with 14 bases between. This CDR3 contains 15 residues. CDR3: CSARAPEAGSYEQYF. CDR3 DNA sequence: TGCAGTGCTAGAGCCCCTGAGGCAGGGTCCTACGAGCAGTACTTC.

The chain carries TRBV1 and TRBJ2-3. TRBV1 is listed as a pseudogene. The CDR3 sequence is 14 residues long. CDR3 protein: CTSSQGLLPDTQYF. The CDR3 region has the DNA TGCACCAGCAGCCAAGGGCTCCTTCCAGATACGCAGTATTTT.

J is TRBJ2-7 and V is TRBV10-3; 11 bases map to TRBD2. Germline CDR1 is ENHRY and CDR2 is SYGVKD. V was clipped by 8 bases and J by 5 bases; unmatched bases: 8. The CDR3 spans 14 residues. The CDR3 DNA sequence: TGTGCCATCTGGTCGGCTAGCGGGGGGAACGAGCAGTACTTC. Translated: CAIWSASGGNEQYF.

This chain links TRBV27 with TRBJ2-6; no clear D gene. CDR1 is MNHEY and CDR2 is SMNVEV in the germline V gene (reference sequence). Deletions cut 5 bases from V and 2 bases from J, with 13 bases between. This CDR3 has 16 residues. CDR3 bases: TGTGCCAGCAGTCTGCGAGGCGGAACTGGGGCCAACGTCCTGACTTTC. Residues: CASSLRGGTGANVLTF.